The rows below give T cell receptor beta chains drawn from one sample of a study of blood T cell repertoires in COVID-19. The protocol was immunoSEQ multiplex PCR, while the TCRdb copy is restricted to in-frame clones and leaves out a portion. The sample holds fewer than 350,000 clones; 89% are singletons and the top ten take 5.2%. The sample taken for sequencing was PBMCs or T cells enriched from blood (not recorded which). Source of these receptors: a man in his fifties or sixties who had recovered from COVID-19. CDR3s include the opening cysteine and the closing phenylalanine or tryptophan. The order of the fields is CDR3 DNA, CDR3 protein, J gene, V gene, clone size, D gene. D genes are given only for firm matches. Size tells how often a clone was seen (once, few, many) or the class of an expanded clone, and some rows leave it out.

CDR3 DNA: TGTGCCAGCAGCTTAGATAGAAAATATGGCTACACCTTC
CDR3 protein: CASSLDRKYGYTF
J gene: TRBJ1-2
V gene: TRBV11-2
clone size: NA
D gene: NA

CDR3 DNA: TGTGCCAGTAGTATGACAGGGGGCGCAAACTATGGCTACACCTTC
CDR3 protein: CASSMTGGANYGYTF
J gene: TRBJ1-2
V gene: TRBV19
clone size: NA
D gene: TRBD1

CDR3 DNA: TGTGCCAGCAGCGTATCGACAGACATCTATGGCTACACCTTC
CDR3 protein: CASSVSTDIYGYTF
J gene: TRBJ1-2
V gene: TRBV9
clone size: NA
D gene: NA

CDR3 DNA: TGCGCCAGCAGCCAAGCCGGGACAAGAACGAGTCAGCCCCAGCATTTT
CDR3 protein: CASSQAGTRTSQPQHF
J gene: TRBJ1-5
V gene: TRBV4-1
clone size: NA
D gene: NA

CDR3 DNA: TGTGCCAGCAGCCGAGGCGGACTAGCGGGGGGCACCGGGGAGCTGTTTTTT
CDR3 protein: CASSRGGLAGGTGELFF
J gene: TRBJ2-2
V gene: TRBV3-1/TRBV3-2
clone size: NA
D gene: TRBD2

CDR3 DNA: TGTGCCAGCAGTTTTTATCCGGGACTAGCAGACACAGATACGCAGTATTTT
CDR3 protein: CASSFYPGLADTDTQYF
J gene: TRBJ2-3
V gene: TRBV6-2/TRBV6-3
clone size: NA
D gene: TRBD2

CDR3 DNA: TGTGCCAGCAGTTACTCGAGCCAGGTAGCAGATACGCAGTATTTT
CDR3 protein: CASSYSSQVADTQYF
J gene: TRBJ2-3
V gene: TRBV6-5
clone size: once
D gene: NA

CDR3 DNA: TGTGCCAGCAGCCCTCGAGAGGGTCTCAATGAGCAGTTCTTC
CDR3 protein: CASSPREGLNEQFF
J gene: TRBJ2-1
V gene: TRBV4-2
clone size: NA
D gene: NA

CDR3 DNA: TGTGCCAGCAGCCTGGTGGGACTAGCGGAGTCCTACGAGCAGTACTTC
CDR3 protein: CASSLVGLAESYEQYF
J gene: TRBJ2-7
V gene: TRBV5-6
clone size: NA
D gene: TRBD2

CDR3 DNA: TGTGCCAGCAGCTTTGGGCCAGTAGACTACAATGAGCAGTTCTTC
CDR3 protein: CASSFGPVDYNEQFF
J gene: TRBJ2-1
V gene: TRBV7-2
clone size: NA
D gene: NA

CDR3 DNA: TGTGCCAGCAGACGGGTAGGAGGACTAGGAGAAACAATGGATGAGCAGTTCTTC
CDR3 protein: CASRRVGGLGETMDEQFF
J gene: TRBJ2-1
V gene: TRBV21-1
clone size: few
D gene: NA

CDR3 DNA: TGTGCCAGCAGTTACATGCGGGAGGTGGGAGATACGCAGTATTTT
CDR3 protein: CASSYMREVGDTQYF
J gene: TRBJ2-3
V gene: TRBV6-5
clone size: NA
D gene: TRBD2

CDR3 DNA: TGCGCCAGCAGCTTGGCCAGTACCGGGGAGCTGTTTTTT
CDR3 protein: CASSLASTGELFF
J gene: TRBJ2-2
V gene: TRBV5-1
clone size: once
D gene: NA

CDR3 DNA: TGTGCCAGCAGCCTCAGAGGTCTAGCGGGAGGGGCGGGAGCAGATACGCAGTATTTT
CDR3 protein: CASSLRGLAGGAGADTQYF
J gene: TRBJ2-3
V gene: TRBV9
clone size: NA
D gene: TRBD2

CDR3 DNA: TGTGCCAGCAGTATGACAGGGGGCAAAAACATTCAGTACTTC
CDR3 protein: CASSMTGGKNIQYF
J gene: TRBJ2-4
V gene: TRBV28
clone size: NA
D gene: TRBD1

CDR3 DNA: TGTGCCATCAGTGATAGTAGGGGGGCTTTCTTT
CDR3 protein: CAISDSRGAFF
J gene: TRBJ1-1
V gene: TRBV10-3
clone size: NA
D gene: NA

CDR3 DNA: TGTGCCAGCTCACTAGGTGACAGGGGCCCCTACGAGCAGTACTTC
CDR3 protein: CASSLGDRGPYEQYF
J gene: TRBJ2-7
V gene: TRBV18
clone size: once
D gene: TRBD1

CDR3 DNA: TGTGCCAGCAGTTACTTTTCGGAGTATGGCTACACCTTC
CDR3 protein: CASSYFSEYGYTF
J gene: TRBJ1-2
V gene: TRBV6-5
clone size: once
D gene: NA

CDR3 DNA: TGTGCCAGCAGCTTTGGGGGGAGGAGCACAGATACGCAGTATTTT
CDR3 protein: CASSFGGRSTDTQYF
J gene: TRBJ2-3
V gene: TRBV7-2
clone size: NA
D gene: NA

CDR3 DNA: TGTGCCAGCAGCTCCAATACAAGAAACACTGAAGCTTTCTTT
CDR3 protein: CASSSNTRNTEAFF
J gene: TRBJ1-1
V gene: TRBV28
clone size: NA
D gene: NA

CDR3 DNA: TGTGCCAGCACCGGTGGAGGGACCACAAACTCCTACAATGAGCAGTTCTTC
CDR3 protein: CASTGGGTTNSYNEQFF
J gene: TRBJ2-1
V gene: TRBV9
clone size: once
D gene: NA

CDR3 DNA: TGTGCCAGCAGCCCCACCCTAGCGGGAGATACGCAGTATTTT
CDR3 protein: CASSPTLAGDTQYF
J gene: TRBJ2-3
V gene: TRBV11-3
clone size: NA
D gene: TRBD2

CDR3 DNA: TGTGCCAGCAGCTTAAACGGACAGGGCCACTATGGCTACACCTTC
CDR3 protein: CASSLNGQGHYGYTF
J gene: TRBJ1-2
V gene: TRBV7-3
clone size: NA
D gene: TRBD1

CDR3 DNA: TGTGCCAGCTCACGAGACAGGATTCTACAAATCGAGACCCAGTACTTC
CDR3 protein: CASSRDRILQIETQYF
J gene: TRBJ2-5
V gene: TRBV18
clone size: NA
D gene: NA

CDR3 DNA: TGTGCCAGCAGCTTCGGACATAGTTGGGTCTTAAATCAGCCCCAGCATTTT
CDR3 protein: CASSFGHSWVLNQPQHF
J gene: TRBJ1-5
V gene: TRBV7-9
clone size: NA
D gene: NA

CDR3 DNA: TGTGCCAGCAGCAGAGGACGGGGGGGTTTCTCCTACGAGCAGTACTTC
CDR3 protein: CASSRGRGGFSYEQYF
J gene: TRBJ2-7
V gene: TRBV27
clone size: NA
D gene: TRBD2

CDR3 DNA: TGTGCCAGCACCCCTGCCCGGGAGACCCAGTACTTC
CDR3 protein: CASTPARETQYF
J gene: TRBJ2-5
V gene: TRBV7-2
clone size: NA
D gene: NA

CDR3 DNA: TGTGCCAGCAGCCCGACCTCTAGCGGGAGGCCTCCTCACGAGCAGTACTTC
CDR3 protein: CASSPTSSGRPPHEQYF
J gene: TRBJ2-7
V gene: TRBV5-5
clone size: few
D gene: TRBD2

CDR3 DNA: TGTGCTAGTGGTCTATGGACTAGCGGGGGTCTAGAGCAGTTCTTC
CDR3 protein: CASGLWTSGGLEQFF
J gene: TRBJ2-1
V gene: TRBV12-5
clone size: NA
D gene: TRBD2

CDR3 DNA: TGCAGCGTTGAAAGGACAGAAAATTACGCAACTAATGAAAAACTGTTTTTT
CDR3 protein: CSVERTENYATNEKLFF
J gene: TRBJ1-4
V gene: TRBV29-1
clone size: NA
D gene: NA

CDR3 DNA: TGTGCCAGCAGTTACTCGTCATCCCCAGGGACCCAGTACTTC
CDR3 protein: CASSYSSSPGTQYF
J gene: TRBJ2-5
V gene: TRBV6-5
clone size: NA
D gene: NA

CDR3 DNA: TGTGCCAGCAGCCGGGACAGCGACTATAATTCACCCCTCCACTTT
CDR3 protein: CASSRDSDYNSPLHF
J gene: TRBJ1-6
V gene: TRBV11-3
clone size: NA
D gene: TRBD1

CDR3 DNA: TGTGCCACCAGCAGAGAAGGGACGGGGGGTGAGGGCAATGAGCAGTTCTTC
CDR3 protein: CATSREGTGGEGNEQFF
J gene: TRBJ2-1
V gene: TRBV15
clone size: NA
D gene: TRBD2

CDR3 DNA: TGCGCCAGCAGCTTGAGTGCGGGAGGTTCCTACAATGAGCAGTTCTTC
CDR3 protein: CASSLSAGGSYNEQFF
J gene: TRBJ2-1
V gene: TRBV5-1
clone size: NA
D gene: TRBD2

CDR3 DNA: TGTGCCATCAGTGACGAGGGGGGGATAGCGAACTCCTACGAGCAGTACTTC
CDR3 protein: CAISDEGGIANSYEQYF
J gene: TRBJ2-7
V gene: TRBV10-3
clone size: NA
D gene: NA

CDR3 DNA: TGTGCCAGCACTCCTTCCGGGCGAGGGTACACTGAAGCTTTCTTT
CDR3 protein: CASTPSGRGYTEAFF
J gene: TRBJ1-1
V gene: TRBV28
clone size: few
D gene: NA

CDR3 DNA: TGCGCCAGCAGCTTGGGGCAGCAGGGTGAAAAACTGTTTTTT
CDR3 protein: CASSLGQQGEKLFF
J gene: TRBJ1-4
V gene: TRBV5-1
clone size: NA
D gene: NA

CDR3 DNA: TGTGCCAGCAGTTTGGGACAGGGGGCTTCGAACACCGGGGAGCTGTTTTTT
CDR3 protein: CASSLGQGASNTGELFF
J gene: TRBJ2-2
V gene: TRBV27
clone size: once
D gene: TRBD1

CDR3 DNA: TGTGCCAGCAGTAACCGGGAGGGCACAGATACGCAGTATTTT
CDR3 protein: CASSNREGTDTQYF
J gene: TRBJ2-3
V gene: TRBV28
clone size: NA
D gene: TRBD2

CDR3 DNA: TGTGCCAGCAGCCAAGGCAGTCGGGGGACCCAGTACTTC
CDR3 protein: CASSQGSRGTQYF
J gene: TRBJ2-5
V gene: TRBV14
clone size: NA
D gene: NA

CDR3 DNA: TGTGCCAGCAGCTTCAGTCTAGCTATCGAGACCCAGTACTTC
CDR3 protein: CASSFSLAIETQYF
J gene: TRBJ2-5
V gene: TRBV11-2
clone size: NA
D gene: NA

CDR3 DNA: TGTGCCAGCAGCTTTGTGTCCGGACAGGGTAAACCCACAGATACGCAGTATTTT
CDR3 protein: CASSFVSGQGKPTDTQYF
J gene: TRBJ2-3
V gene: TRBV12-1
clone size: NA
D gene: NA

CDR3 DNA: TGCGCCAGCAGCTTGGTCGTCAGGACTGCAACTAATGAAAAACTGTTTTTT
CDR3 protein: CASSLVVRTATNEKLFF
J gene: TRBJ1-4
V gene: TRBV5-1
clone size: NA
D gene: NA

CDR3 DNA: TGTGCCAGCAGCGCCCAAGGTAGCGGGAGGGTCACCGGGGAGCTGTTTTTT
CDR3 protein: CASSAQGSGRVTGELFF
J gene: TRBJ2-2
V gene: TRBV21-1
clone size: NA
D gene: NA

CDR3 DNA: TGCGCCAGCAGCTTGACAGGGGGATATGGAAACACCATATATTTT
CDR3 protein: CASSLTGGYGNTIYF
J gene: TRBJ1-3
V gene: TRBV5-1
clone size: once
D gene: TRBD1

CDR3 DNA: TGTGCCAGCAGCCCTGGCGGGAGGGTGAAGTCCGGGGAGCTGTTTTTT
CDR3 protein: CASSPGGRVKSGELFF
J gene: TRBJ2-2
V gene: TRBV11-2
clone size: NA
D gene: TRBD2

CDR3 DNA: TGTGCCAGCCGGGACAGGGTCTCTGGGGCCAACGTCCTGACTTTC
CDR3 protein: CASRDRVSGANVLTF
J gene: TRBJ2-6
V gene: TRBV6-5
clone size: once
D gene: TRBD1

CDR3 DNA: TGTGCCAGCAGACAAGGGACAGCCTCCTACGAGCAGTACTTC
CDR3 protein: CASRQGTASYEQYF
J gene: TRBJ2-7
V gene: TRBV6-5
clone size: once
D gene: TRBD1

CDR3 DNA: TGTGCCAGCAGCCCGACCCGGGGGGGCAATCAGCCCCAGCATTTT
CDR3 protein: CASSPTRGGNQPQHF
J gene: TRBJ1-5
V gene: TRBV11-2
clone size: NA
D gene: NA

CDR3 DNA: TGTGCCAGCAGCCAAGATAGGGCGGGAGAAGAGACCCAGTACTTC
CDR3 protein: CASSQDRAGEETQYF
J gene: TRBJ2-5
V gene: TRBV3-1/TRBV3-2
clone size: NA
D gene: TRBD2

CDR3 DNA: TGTGCTAGCAGCTTAACTAGCGTCCCCTACAATGAGCAGTTCTTC
CDR3 protein: CASSLTSVPYNEQFF
J gene: TRBJ2-1
V gene: TRBV7-7
clone size: few
D gene: TRBD2

CDR3 DNA: TGCGCCAGCAGCTTAGTGGGACAGGACTATGGCTACACCTTC
CDR3 protein: CASSLVGQDYGYTF
J gene: TRBJ1-2
V gene: TRBV5-1
clone size: NA
D gene: TRBD1

CDR3 DNA: TGTGCCAGCAGTTACAAGTTGGGACAGGGGAAGGACGAGCAGTACTTC
CDR3 protein: CASSYKLGQGKDEQYF
J gene: TRBJ2-7
V gene: TRBV6-2/TRBV6-3
clone size: NA
D gene: TRBD1